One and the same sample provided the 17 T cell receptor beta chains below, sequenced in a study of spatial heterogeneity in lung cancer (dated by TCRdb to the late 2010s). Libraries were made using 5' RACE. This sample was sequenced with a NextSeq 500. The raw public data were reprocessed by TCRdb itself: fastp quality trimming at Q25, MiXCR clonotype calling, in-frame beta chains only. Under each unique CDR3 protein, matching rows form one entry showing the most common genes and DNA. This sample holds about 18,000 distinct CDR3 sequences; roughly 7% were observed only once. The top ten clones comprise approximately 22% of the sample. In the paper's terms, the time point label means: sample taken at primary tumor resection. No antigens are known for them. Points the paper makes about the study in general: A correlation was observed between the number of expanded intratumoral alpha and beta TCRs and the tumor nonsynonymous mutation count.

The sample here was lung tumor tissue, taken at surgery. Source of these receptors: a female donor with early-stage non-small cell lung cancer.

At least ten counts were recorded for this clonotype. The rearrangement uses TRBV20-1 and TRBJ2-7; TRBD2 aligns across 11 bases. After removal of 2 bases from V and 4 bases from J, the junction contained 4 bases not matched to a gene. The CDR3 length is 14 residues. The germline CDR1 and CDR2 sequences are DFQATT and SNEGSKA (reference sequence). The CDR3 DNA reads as TGCAGTGCTAGATCTAGCGGGGGGTTATACGAGCAGTACTTC. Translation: CSARSSGGLYEQYF.

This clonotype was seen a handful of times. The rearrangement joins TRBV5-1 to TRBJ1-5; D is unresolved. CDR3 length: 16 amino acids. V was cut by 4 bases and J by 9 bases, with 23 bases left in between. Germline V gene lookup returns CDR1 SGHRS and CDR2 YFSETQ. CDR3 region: CASSEYLGPPHRPQHF. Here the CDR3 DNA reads TGCGCCAGCAGCGAATATCTCGGGCCCCCTCACCGGCCCCAGCATTTT. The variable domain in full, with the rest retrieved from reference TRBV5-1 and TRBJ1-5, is KAGVTQTPRYLIKTRGQQVTLSCSPISGHRSVSWYQQTPGQGLQFLFEYFSETQRNKGNFPGRFSGRQFSNSRSEMNVSTLELGDSALYLCASSEYLGPPHRPQHFGDGTRLSIL.

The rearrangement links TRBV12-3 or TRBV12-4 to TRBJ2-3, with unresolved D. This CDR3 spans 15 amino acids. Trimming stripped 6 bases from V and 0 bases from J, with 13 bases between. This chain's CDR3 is CASSPSRISTDTQYF. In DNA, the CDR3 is TGTGCCAGCAGCCCTTCTCGGATTAGCACAGATACGCAGTATTTT.

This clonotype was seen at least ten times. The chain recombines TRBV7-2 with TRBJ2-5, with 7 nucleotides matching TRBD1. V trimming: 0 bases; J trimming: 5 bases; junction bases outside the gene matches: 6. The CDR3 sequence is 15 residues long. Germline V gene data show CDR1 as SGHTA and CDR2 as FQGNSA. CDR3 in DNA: TGTGCCAGCAGCTTAGCCCAGACAGGGATGGAGACCCAGTACTTC. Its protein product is CASSLAQTGMETQYF.

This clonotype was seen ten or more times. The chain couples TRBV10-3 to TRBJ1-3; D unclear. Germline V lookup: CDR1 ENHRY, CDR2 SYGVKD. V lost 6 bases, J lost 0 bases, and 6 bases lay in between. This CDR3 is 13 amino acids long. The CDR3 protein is CAISQNSGNTIYF. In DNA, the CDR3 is TGTGCCATCAGCCAGAACTCTGGAAACACCATATATTTT.

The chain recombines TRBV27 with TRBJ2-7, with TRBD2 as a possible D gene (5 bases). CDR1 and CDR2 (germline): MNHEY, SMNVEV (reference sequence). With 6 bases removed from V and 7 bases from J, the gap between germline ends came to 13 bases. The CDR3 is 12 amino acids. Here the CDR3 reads CASSPLPGEQYF. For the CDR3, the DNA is TGTGCCAGCAGCCCACTACCGGGGGAGCAGTACTTC.

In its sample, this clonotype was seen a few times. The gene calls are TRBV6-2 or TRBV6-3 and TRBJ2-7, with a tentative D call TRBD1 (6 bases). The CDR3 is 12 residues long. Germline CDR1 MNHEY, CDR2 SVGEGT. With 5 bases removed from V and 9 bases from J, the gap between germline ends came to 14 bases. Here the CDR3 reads CASSPDREGQYF. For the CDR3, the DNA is TGTGCCAGCAGTCCGGACAGAGAGGGGCAGTACTTC.

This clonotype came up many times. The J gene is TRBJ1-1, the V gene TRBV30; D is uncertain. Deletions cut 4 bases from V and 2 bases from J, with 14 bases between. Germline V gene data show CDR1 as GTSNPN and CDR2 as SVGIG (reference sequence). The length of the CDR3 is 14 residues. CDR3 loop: CAWISATINTEAFF. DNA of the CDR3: TGTGCCTGGATCTCAGCCACGATTAACACTGAAGCTTTCTTT.

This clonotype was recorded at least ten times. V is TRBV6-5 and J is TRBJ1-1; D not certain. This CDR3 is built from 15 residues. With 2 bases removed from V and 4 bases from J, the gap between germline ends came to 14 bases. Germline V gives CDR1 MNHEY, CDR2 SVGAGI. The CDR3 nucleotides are TGTGCCAGCAGTTACAAGGCCAAAACGTCCACTGAAGCTTTCTTT. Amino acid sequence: CASSYKAKTSTEAFF.

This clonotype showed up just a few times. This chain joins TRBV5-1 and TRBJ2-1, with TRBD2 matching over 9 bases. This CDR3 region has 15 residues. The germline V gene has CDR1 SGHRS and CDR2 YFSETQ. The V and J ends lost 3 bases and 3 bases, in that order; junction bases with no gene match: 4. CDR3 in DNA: TGCGCCAGCAGCTCTCAGCGGGGGGACTACAATGAGCAGTTCTTC. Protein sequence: CASSSQRGDYNEQFF. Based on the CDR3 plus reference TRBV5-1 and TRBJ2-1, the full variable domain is KAGVTQTPRYLIKTRGQQVTLSCSPISGHRSVSWYQQTPGQGLQFLFEYFSETQRNKGNFPGRFSGRQFSNSRSEMNVSTLELGDSALYLCASSSQRGDYNEQFFGPGTRLTVL.

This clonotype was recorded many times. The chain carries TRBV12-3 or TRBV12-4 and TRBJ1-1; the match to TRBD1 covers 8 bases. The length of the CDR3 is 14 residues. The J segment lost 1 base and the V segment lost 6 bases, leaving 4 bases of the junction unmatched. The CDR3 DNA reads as TGTGCCAGCAGGGGGACAGGAGAGAACACTGAAGCTTTCTTT. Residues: CASRGTGENTEAFF.

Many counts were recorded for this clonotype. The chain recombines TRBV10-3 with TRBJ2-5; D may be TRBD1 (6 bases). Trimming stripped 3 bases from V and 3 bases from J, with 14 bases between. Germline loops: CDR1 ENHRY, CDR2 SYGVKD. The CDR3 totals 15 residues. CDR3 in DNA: TGTGCCATCAGTGATATATTTAGGGGGAAAGAGACCCAGTACTTC. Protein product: CAISDIFRGKETQYF.

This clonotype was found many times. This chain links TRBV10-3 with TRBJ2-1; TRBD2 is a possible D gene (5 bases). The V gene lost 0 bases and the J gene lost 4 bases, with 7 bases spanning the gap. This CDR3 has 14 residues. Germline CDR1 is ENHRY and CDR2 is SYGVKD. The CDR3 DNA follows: TGTGCCATCAGTGAGTCATCGGGATACAATGAGCAGTTCTTC. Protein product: CAISESSGYNEQFF.

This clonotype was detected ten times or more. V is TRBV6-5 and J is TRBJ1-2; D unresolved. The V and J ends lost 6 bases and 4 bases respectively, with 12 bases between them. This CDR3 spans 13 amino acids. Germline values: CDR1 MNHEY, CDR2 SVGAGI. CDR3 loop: CASRSQEVYGYTF. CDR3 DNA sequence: TGTGCCAGCAGGTCACAAGAAGTCTATGGCTACACCTTC.

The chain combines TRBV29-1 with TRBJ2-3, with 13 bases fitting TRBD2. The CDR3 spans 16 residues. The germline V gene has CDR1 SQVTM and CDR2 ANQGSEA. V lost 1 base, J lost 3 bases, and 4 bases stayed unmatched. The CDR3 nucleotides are TGCAGCGTTGAAGGCGTACTAGCGGGGGGGACAGATACGCAGTATTTT. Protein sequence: CSVEGVLAGGTDTQYF.

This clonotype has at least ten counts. The CDR3 loop reads CASSLDSGGNQPQHF. CDR3 DNA sequence: TGTGCCAGCAGTTTGGATTCAGGGGGCAATCAGCCCCAGCATTTT. The rearrangement links TRBV28 to TRBJ1-5; the D gene is possibly TRBD1 (6 bases). The length of the CDR3 is 15 residues. Per the germline V gene, CDR1 is MDHEN and CDR2 is SYDVKM. The V end was cut by 3 bases, the J end by 2 bases, with 11 bases between.

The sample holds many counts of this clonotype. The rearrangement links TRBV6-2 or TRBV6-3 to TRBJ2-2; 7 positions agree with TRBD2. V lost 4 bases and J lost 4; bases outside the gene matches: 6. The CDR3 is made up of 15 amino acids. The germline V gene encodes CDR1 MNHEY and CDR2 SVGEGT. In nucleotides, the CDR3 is TGTGCCAGCAGTTGGGGAGGGCAAATCACCGGGGAGCTGTTTTTT. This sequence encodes CASSWGGQITGELFF.